This T cell receptor beta chain appears in the sequencing data of a study of blood T cell repertoires in COVID-19. For the study at large: COVID-19 samples from acute and convalescent phases originated in the United States, Italy and Spain. Sources were T cells, B-cell-depleted T cells, or PBMCs; the material itself was cDNA or gDNA.

The assay was immunoSEQ multiplex PCR, and TCRdb's table has in-frame clones only and misses some. The table has 250,000 to 300,000 clones, roughly 86% seen once; the top ten hold around 1%. V gave up 4 bases and J gave up 0 bases, with 13 bases separating them. Germline CDR1 reads MDHEN; CDR2 reads SYDVKM. This CDR3 comprises 15 residues. This clonotype was sampled from a woman in her 30s who had recovered from COVID-19. J is TRBJ2-7 and V is TRBV28; D is uncertain. Material for sequencing was PBMCs or T cells enriched from blood (not recorded which). This chain's CDR3 is CASSSNPEPSYEQYF. The CDR3 region has the DNA TGTGCCAGCAGTTCCAACCCCGAGCCCTCCTACGAGCAGTACTTC.